These 23 T cell receptor beta chains share one sample of origin, sequenced in a study of blood T cell repertoires in COVID-19. The protocol was immunoSEQ multiplex PCR, while the TCRdb copy is restricted to in-frame clones and leaves out a portion. The sample has under 200,000 clones, approximately 90% seen once. What was sequenced was peripheral blood. These receptors originate from a man in his fifties with acute or convalescent COVID-19.

The chain carries TRBV13 and TRBJ1-1; D call uncertain. V dropped 3 bases and J dropped 0 bases, with 5 bases sitting between them. This CDR3 spans 13 amino acids. Germline loops: CDR1 PRHDT, CDR2 FYEKMQ (reference sequence). The CDR3: CASSFSLNTEAFF. CDR3 in DNA: TGTGCCAGCAGCTTTAGTTTGAACACTGAAGCTTTCTTT.

This clone showed up just once. This chain uses TRBV27 with TRBJ2-7; the match to TRBD2 covers 9 bases. The CDR3 is 15 residues long. J lost 6 bases, V lost 6 bases, and 12 bases had no gene match. Germline CDR1 reads MNHEY; CDR2 reads SMNVEV (reference sequence). The CDR3 bases are TGTGCCAGCAGCTTTACTAGCGGGCACGGGGGCGAGCAGTACTTC. It encodes CASSFTSGHGGEQYF.

This sequence joins TRBV30 and TRBJ2-7; 7 nucleotides agree with TRBD1. J was trimmed by 5 bases and V by 3 bases; bases with no gene match: 13. Germline V gene data show CDR1 as GTSNPN and CDR2 as SVGIG (reference sequence). The CDR3 is made up of 15 amino acids. CDR3 loop: CAWSAYADRDHEQYF. The CDR3, as DNA: TGTGCCTGGAGCGCGTACGCTGACAGGGACCACGAGCAGTACTTC.

The V call is TRBV28, the J call TRBJ1-5, with a weak D call TRBD1 (5 bases). This CDR3 is 13 amino acids long. The germline V gene has CDR1 MDHEN and CDR2 SYDVKM. The germline V and J ends were trimmed by 6 bases and 2 bases, with 8 bases remaining between them. CDR3 amino acids: CASRQGGNQPQHF. The CDR3 DNA sequence: TGTGCCAGCAGGCAGGGTGGCAATCAGCCCCAGCATTTT.

This clone turned up a few times. The J gene is TRBJ2-5, the V gene TRBV18, with 11 bases fitting TRBD2. The ends lost 5 bases at V and 3 bases at J; junction bases unmatched: 5. Germline CDR1 and CDR2: KGHSH and LQKENI. CDR3 length: 15 amino acids. The chain's CDR3 is CASSRTSGYEETQYF. In DNA, the CDR3 is TGTGCCAGCTCAAGGACTAGCGGGTATGAAGAGACCCAGTACTTC.

V gene TRBV10-3 combines with J gene TRBJ2-2; weak D call: TRBD1 (6 bases). Germline assignment: CDR1 ENHRY and CDR2 SYGVKD. CDR3 size: 13 residues. Trimming cost V 6 bases and J 7 bases, with 12 bases left between them. CDR3 coding DNA: TGTGCCATCAGCAGACAGGTCCTCGGGGAGCTGTTTTTT. This encodes CAISRQVLGELFF.

J is TRBJ1-6 and V is TRBV28; D gene ambiguous. CDR3 length: 16 amino acids. CDR1 and CDR2 (germline): MDHEN, SYDVKM. V was trimmed by 5 bases and J by 7 bases, leaving 18 bases between them. The CDR3: CASSLQPGFLNSPLHF. The CDR3, as DNA: TGTGCCAGCAGTCTTCAGCCGGGATTTTTGAATTCACCCCTCCACTTT. The full variable domain, completed using reference TRBV28 and TRBJ1-6, is DVKVTQSSRYLVKRTGEKVFLECVQDMDHENMFWYRQDPGLGLRLIYFSYDVKMKEKGDIPEGYSVSREKKERFSLILESASTNQTSMYLCASSLQPGFLNSPLHFGNGTRLTVT.

CDR3 sequence (DNA): TGTGCCAGCAGTGTGTGGAGCTCCTACAATGAGCAGTTCTTC. As protein: CASSVWSSYNEQFF. V is TRBV2 and J is TRBJ2-1; the D is unclear. V lost 4 bases and J 0 bases, leaving 7 bases between the germline ends. The CDR3 is made up of 14 amino acids. Germline V gene lookup returns CDR1 SNHLY and CDR2 FYNNEI.

V is TRBV19 and J is TRBJ2-1; 8 positions agree with TRBD2. V was pared by 1 base and J by 6 bases, with 8 bases of the junction left unmatched. CDR3 length: 16 amino acids. Germline CDR1 is LNHDA and CDR2 is SQIVND (reference sequence). This CDR3 reads CASSIVAGGEGNEQFF. The CDR3 bases are TGTGCCAGTAGTATAGTGGCGGGGGGAGAGGGCAATGAGCAGTTCTTC.

The J gene is TRBJ2-5, the V gene TRBV6-5; 7 bases align to TRBD2. Germline V CDR1 and CDR2: MNHEY, SVGAGI. The CDR3 is 14 residues long. V shed 6 bases, J shed 1 base, and the junction held 5 bases outside the gene matches. CDR3 amino acids: CASRISGPQETQYF. Here the CDR3 DNA reads TGTGCCAGCAGGATTAGCGGGCCCCAAGAGACCCAGTACTTC.

Only one count was recorded for this clone. The chain employs TRBV28 and TRBJ1-5; 8 bases line up with TRBD1. V was clipped by 5 bases and J by 5 bases; unmatched bases: 8. The CDR3 is 15 amino acids. Germline V gene lookup returns CDR1 MDHEN and CDR2 SYDVKM. The CDR3 region is CASSGQGSGDQPQHF. The DNA of the CDR3 is TGTGCCAGCAGTGGACAGGGTTCGGGAGATCAGCCCCAGCATTTT.

V is TRBV28 and J is TRBJ1-5; 9 bases line up with TRBD1. This CDR3 has 14 residues. Germline V gives CDR1 MDHEN, CDR2 SYDVKM. Trimming removed 2 bases from V and 6 bases from J; junction bases left unmatched: 2. The CDR3 DNA is TGTGCCAGCAGTTTAGGACAGGGGACTCAGCCCCAGCATTTT. Its translation is CASSLGQGTQPQHF.

This clone is a singleton in its sample. J is TRBJ1-4 and V is TRBV9; 7 bases are shared with TRBD1. This CDR3 contains 15 residues. V lost 0 bases to trimming and J lost 7 bases; unmatched junction nucleotides: 6. Per germline, CDR1 SGDLS and CDR2 YYNGEE. CDR3 nucleotides: TGTGCCAGCAGCGTAGAACAGGGGCAACGTGAAAAACTGTTTTTT. It specifies CASSVEQGQREKLFF.

The V and J genes are TRBV29-1 and TRBJ1-2; 7 bases are shared with TRBD1. The CDR3 runs 11 residues. Germline V gene lookup returns CDR1 SQVTM and CDR2 ANQGSEA. Unmatched junction bases numbered 2, after V lost 4 bases and J lost 6 bases. The CDR3: CSVVGGDGYTF. The DNA for the CDR3 is TGCAGCGTTGTAGGGGGCGATGGCTACACCTTC.

The J gene is TRBJ1-1, the V gene TRBV2; 7 nucleotides agree with TRBD1. Germline-derived CDR1 and CDR2 are SNHLY and FYNNEI. V was pared by 6 bases and J by 0 bases, with 1 base of the junction left unmatched. This CDR3 is 13 amino acids long. CDR3 sequence (DNA): TGTGCCAGCAGGACAGGGATGAACACTGAAGCTTTCTTT. Protein product: CASRTGMNTEAFF.

The chain has TRBV28 and TRBJ1-2; the D gene is possibly TRBD1 (6 bases). V was cut by 6 bases and J by 6 bases, with 14 bases left in between. The CDR3 consists of 13 residues. Germline V CDR1 and CDR2: MDHEN, SYDVKM. Here the CDR3 reads CASRYRAQNGYTF. CDR3 nucleotide sequence: TGTGCCAGCAGGTACAGGGCTCAGAATGGCTACACCTTC.

This sequence joins TRBV28 and TRBJ2-1, with TRBD1 matching 9 bases. The CDR3 totals 15 residues. CDR1 and CDR2 from the germline V gene are MDHEN and SYDVKM. J was trimmed by 5 bases and V by 6 bases; bases with no gene match: 8. CDR3 loop: CASSLGDRVNNEQFF. CDR3 DNA sequence: TGTGCCAGCAGCCTAGGGGACAGGGTCAACAATGAGCAGTTCTTC.

V is TRBV6-2 or TRBV6-3 and J is TRBJ2-3; TRBD2 aligns across 8 bases. This CDR3 comprises 18 residues. J gave up 2 bases and V 2 bases, and 12 bases lay outside the gene matches. CDR1 is MNHEY and CDR2 is SVGEGT in the germline V gene. The CDR3 nucleotides are TGTGCCAGCAGTTACCCTACTCGCGGGGGGACTTACACAGATACGCAGTATTTT. Amino acid sequence: CASSYPTRGGTYTDTQYF.

This sequence joins TRBV5-5 and TRBJ1-5; no reliable D call. With 1 base removed from V and 0 bases from J, the gap between germline ends came to 8 bases. CDR1 is SGHKS, CDR2 YYEKEE, per germline (reference sequence). This CDR3 contains 15 residues. The CDR3 is CASSLLVYSNQPQHF. In nucleotides, the CDR3 is TGTGCCAGCAGCTTGCTTGTCTATAGCAATCAGCCCCAGCATTTT.

This chain links TRBV6-2 or TRBV6-3 with TRBJ1-2; the D gene is possibly TRBD1 (6 bases). V lost 4 bases to trimming and J lost 2 bases, with 17 bases between them. The length of the CDR3 is 16 residues. CDR1 and CDR2 from the germline V gene are MNHEY and SVGEGT. As DNA, the CDR3 is TGTGCCAGCAGTTTTCTTGCACACAGGGAAAACTATGGCTACACCTTC. This gives the protein CASSFLAHRENYGYTF.

This clone was seen a single time. CDR3 sequence: CATSRGGQVNSGNTIYF. CDR3 nucleotide sequence: TGTGCCACCAGCAGAGGGGGACAGGTCAACTCTGGAAACACCATATATTTT. J is TRBJ1-3 and V is TRBV15, with TRBD1 matching 8 bases. The J segment lost 0 bases and the V segment lost 1 base, leaving 5 bases of the junction unmatched. This CDR3 comprises 17 residues. The germline V gene has CDR1 LNHNV and CDR2 YYDKDF (reference sequence).

The chain joins TRBV5-4 to TRBJ2-5; 9 positions match TRBD1. CDR1 SGHNT and CDR2 YYREEE come from the germline V gene (reference sequence). CDR3 size: 13 residues. J gave up 4 bases and V 3 bases, and 1 base lay outside the gene matches. In DNA form, the CDR3 reads TGTGCCAGCAGCTCGGACAGGGGAGAGACCCAGTACTTC. Translated, it gives CASSSDRGETQYF. Complete variable domain (other parts from reference TRBV5-4 and TRBJ2-5): ETGVTQSPTHLIKTRGQQVTLRCSSQSGHNTVSWYQQALGQGPQFIFQYYREEENGRGNFPPRFSGLQFPNYSSELNVNALELDDSALYLCASSSDRGETQYFGPGTRLLVL.

The rearrangement joins TRBV13 to TRBJ1-3; D uncertain. V was clipped by 1 base and J by 3 bases, with 7 bases between them. The CDR3 runs to 14 residues. Looked up from germline, CDR1 is PRHDT and CDR2 is FYEKMQ (reference sequence). The DNA of the CDR3 is TGTGCCAGCAGCTTAGTGGCAGTTGGAAACACCATATATTTT. Its translation: CASSLVAVGNTIYF.